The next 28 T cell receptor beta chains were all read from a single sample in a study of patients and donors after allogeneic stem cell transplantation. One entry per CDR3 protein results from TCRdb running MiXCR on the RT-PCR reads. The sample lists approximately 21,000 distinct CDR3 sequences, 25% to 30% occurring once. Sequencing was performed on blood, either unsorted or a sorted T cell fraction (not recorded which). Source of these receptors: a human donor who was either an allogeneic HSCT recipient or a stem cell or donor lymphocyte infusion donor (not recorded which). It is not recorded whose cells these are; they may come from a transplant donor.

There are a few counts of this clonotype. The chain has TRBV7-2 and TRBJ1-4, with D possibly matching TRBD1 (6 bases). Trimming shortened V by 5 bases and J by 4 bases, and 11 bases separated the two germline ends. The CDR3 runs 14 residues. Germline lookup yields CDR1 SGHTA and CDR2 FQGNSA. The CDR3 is CASSPMGHNEKLFF. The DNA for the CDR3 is TGTGCCAGCAGCCCAATGGGACATAATGAAAAACTGTTTTTT.

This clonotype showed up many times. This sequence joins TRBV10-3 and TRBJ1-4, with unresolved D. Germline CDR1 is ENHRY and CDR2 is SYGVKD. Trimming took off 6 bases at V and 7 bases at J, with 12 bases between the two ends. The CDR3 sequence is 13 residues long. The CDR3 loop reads CAIRAMGGEKLFF. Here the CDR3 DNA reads TGTGCCATCAGGGCTATGGGCGGTGAAAAACTGTTTTTT.

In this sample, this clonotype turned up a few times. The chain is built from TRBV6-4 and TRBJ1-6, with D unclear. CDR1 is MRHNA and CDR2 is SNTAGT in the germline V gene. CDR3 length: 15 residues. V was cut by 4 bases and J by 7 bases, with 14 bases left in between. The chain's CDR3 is CASSATTGGNSPLHF. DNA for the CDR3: TGTGCCAGCAGTGCGACCACGGGAGGCAATTCACCCCTCCACTTT.

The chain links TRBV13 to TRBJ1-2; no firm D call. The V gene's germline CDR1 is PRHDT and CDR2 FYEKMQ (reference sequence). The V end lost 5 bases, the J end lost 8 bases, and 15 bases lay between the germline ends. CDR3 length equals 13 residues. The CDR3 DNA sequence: TGTGCCAGCAGCCTATGTGGACTCCAGGGCTACACCTTC. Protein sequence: CASSLCGLQGYTF.

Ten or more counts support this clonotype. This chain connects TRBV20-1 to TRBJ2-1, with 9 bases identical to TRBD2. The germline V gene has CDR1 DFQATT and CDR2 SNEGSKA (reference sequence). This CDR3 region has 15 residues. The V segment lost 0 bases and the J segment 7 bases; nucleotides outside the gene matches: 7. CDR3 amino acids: CSARDGTSSWNEQFF. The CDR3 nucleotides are TGCAGTGCTAGAGATGGGACTAGCTCGTGGAATGAGCAGTTCTTC.

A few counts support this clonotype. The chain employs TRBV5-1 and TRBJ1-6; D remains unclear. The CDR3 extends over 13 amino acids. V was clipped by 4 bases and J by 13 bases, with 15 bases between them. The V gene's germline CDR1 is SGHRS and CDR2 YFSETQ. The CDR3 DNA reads TGCGCCAGCAGCCTGAACGGGGATTTCCCCCTCCACTTT. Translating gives CASSLNGDFPLHF.

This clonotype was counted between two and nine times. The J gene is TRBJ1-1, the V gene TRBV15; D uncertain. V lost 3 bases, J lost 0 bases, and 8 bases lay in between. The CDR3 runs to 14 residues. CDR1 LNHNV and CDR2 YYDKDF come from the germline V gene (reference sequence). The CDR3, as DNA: TGTGCCACCAGCAGCTCCTTGATGAACACTGAAGCTTTCTTT. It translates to CATSSSLMNTEAFF.

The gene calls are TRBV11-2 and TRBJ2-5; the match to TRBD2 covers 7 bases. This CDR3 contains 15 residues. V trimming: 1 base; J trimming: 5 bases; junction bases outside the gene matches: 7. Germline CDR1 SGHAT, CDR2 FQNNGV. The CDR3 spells CASSLVGRREETQYF. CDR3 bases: TGTGCCAGCAGCTTAGTCGGGAGGAGGGAGGAGACCCAGTACTTC.

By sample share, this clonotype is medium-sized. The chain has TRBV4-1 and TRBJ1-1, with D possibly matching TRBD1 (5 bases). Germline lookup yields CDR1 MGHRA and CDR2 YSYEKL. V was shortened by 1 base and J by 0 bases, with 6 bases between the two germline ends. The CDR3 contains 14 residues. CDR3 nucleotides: TGCGCCAGCAGCCAAGGACAGATGAACACTGAAGCTTTCTTT. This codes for CASSQGQMNTEAFF.

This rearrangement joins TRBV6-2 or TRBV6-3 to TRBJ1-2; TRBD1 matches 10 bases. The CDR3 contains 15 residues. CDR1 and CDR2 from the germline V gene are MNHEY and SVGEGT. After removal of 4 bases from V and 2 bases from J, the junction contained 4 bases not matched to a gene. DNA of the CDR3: TGTGCCAGCAGTTCGCCGGGACAGGGGAACTATGGCTACACCTTC. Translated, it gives CASSSPGQGNYGYTF.

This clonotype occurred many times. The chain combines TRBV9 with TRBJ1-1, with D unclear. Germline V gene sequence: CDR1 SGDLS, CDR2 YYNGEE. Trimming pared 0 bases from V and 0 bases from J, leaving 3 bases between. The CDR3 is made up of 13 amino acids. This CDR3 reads CASSVALNTEAFF. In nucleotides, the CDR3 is TGTGCCAGCAGCGTAGCGCTGAACACTGAAGCTTTCTTT.

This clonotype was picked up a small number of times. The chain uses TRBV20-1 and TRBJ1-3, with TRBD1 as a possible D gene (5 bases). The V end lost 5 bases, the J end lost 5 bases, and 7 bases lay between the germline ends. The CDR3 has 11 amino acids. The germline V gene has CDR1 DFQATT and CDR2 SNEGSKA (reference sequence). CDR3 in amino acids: CSAGARNTIYF. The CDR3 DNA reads TGCAGTGCTGGGGCGCGAAACACCATATATTTT.

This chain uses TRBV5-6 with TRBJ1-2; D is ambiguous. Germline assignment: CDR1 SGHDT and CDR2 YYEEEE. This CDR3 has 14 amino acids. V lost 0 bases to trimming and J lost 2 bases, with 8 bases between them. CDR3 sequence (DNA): TGTGCCAGCAGCTTGGTAGGGTTCAACTATGGCTACACCTTC. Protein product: CASSLVGFNYGYTF.

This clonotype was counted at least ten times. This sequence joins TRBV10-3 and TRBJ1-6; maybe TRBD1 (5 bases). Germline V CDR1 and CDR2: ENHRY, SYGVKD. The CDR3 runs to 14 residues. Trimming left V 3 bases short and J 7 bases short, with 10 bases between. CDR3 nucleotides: TGTGCCATCAGTGATGAGGCAGGGAATTCACCCCTCCACTTT. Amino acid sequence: CAISDEAGNSPLHF.

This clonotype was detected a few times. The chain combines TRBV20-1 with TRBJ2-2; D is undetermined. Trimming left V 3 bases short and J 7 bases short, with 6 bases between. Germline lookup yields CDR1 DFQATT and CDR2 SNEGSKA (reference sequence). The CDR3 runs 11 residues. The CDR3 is CSARVGGELFF. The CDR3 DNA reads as TGCAGTGCTAGGGTCGGCGGGGAGCTGTTTTTT.

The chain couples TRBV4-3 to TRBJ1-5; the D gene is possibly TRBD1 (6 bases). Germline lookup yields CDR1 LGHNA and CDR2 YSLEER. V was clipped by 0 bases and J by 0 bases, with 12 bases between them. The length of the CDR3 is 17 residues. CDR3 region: CASSQDWTVYSNQPQHF. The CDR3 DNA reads TGCGCCAGCAGCCAAGATTGGACAGTATATAGCAATCAGCCCCAGCATTTT.

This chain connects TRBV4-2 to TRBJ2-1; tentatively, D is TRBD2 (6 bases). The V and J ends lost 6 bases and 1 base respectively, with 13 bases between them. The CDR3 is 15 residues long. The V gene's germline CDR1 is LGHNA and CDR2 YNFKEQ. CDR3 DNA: TGTGCCAGCAGTCCCAGACTAGGTTCCTACAATGAGCAGTTCTTC. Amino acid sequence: CASSPRLGSYNEQFF.

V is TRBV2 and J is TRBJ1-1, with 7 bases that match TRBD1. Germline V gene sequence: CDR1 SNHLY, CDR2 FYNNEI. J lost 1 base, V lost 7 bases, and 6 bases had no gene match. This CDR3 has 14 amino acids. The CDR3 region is CASTWTGGNTEAFF. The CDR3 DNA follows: TGTGCCAGCACCTGGACAGGTGGGAACACTGAAGCTTTCTTT.

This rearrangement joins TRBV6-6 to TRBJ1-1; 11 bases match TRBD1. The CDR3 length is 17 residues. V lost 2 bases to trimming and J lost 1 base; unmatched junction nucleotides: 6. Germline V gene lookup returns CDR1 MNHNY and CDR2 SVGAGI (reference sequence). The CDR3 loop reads CASSYPGTGGGNTEAFF. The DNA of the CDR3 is TGTGCCAGCAGTTACCCCGGGACAGGGGGAGGGAACACTGAAGCTTTCTTT.

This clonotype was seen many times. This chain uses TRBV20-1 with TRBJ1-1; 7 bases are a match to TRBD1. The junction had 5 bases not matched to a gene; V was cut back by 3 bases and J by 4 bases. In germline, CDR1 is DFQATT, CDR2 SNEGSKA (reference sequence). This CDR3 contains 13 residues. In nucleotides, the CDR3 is TGCAGTGCTAGGGGACAGTGGTTCACTGAAGCTTTCTTT. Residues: CSARGQWFTEAFF.

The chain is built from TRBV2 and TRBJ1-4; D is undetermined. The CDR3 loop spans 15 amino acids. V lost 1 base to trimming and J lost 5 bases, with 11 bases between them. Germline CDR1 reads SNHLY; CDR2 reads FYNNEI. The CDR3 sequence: CASSEGEGRNEKLFF. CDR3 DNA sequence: TGTGCCAGCAGTGAAGGGGAAGGGAGAAATGAAAAACTGTTTTTT.

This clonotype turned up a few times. Written as DNA, the CDR3 is TGCAGCGTTGGGGGGGACCGAGAGACCCAGTACTTC. As protein: CSVGGDRETQYF. The J gene is TRBJ2-5, the V gene TRBV29-1; D might be TRBD2 (6 bases). Trimming removed 4 bases from V and 4 bases from J, with 10 bases in between. The CDR3 spans 12 residues. Germline CDR1 and CDR2: SQVTM and ANQGSEA.

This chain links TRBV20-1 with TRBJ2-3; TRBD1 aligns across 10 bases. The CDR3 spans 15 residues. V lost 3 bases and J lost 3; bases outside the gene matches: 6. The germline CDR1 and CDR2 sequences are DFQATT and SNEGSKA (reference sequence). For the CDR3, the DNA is TGCAGTGCTAGCCTGGACAGGGGGACGACAGATACGCAGTATTTT. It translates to CSASLDRGTTDTQYF.

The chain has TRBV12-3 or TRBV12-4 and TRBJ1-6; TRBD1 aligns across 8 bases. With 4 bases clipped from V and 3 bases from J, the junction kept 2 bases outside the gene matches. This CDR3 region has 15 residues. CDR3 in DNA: TGTGCCAGCAGTTGGACAGGGCGCTATAATTCACCCCTCCACTTT. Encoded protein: CASSWTGRYNSPLHF.

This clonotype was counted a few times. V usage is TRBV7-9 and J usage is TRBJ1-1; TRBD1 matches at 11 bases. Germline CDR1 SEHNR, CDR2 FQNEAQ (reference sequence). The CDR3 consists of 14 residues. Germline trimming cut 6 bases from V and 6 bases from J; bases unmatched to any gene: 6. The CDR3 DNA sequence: TGTGCCAGCAGACTGGACAGGGGGCGTGCTGAAGCTTTCTTT. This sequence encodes CASRLDRGRAEAFF.

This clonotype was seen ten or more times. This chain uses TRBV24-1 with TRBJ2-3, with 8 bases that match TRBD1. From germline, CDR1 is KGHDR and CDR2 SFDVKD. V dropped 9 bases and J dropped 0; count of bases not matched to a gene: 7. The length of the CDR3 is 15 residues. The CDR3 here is CATPDREISTDTQYF. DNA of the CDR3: TGTGCCACCCCGGACAGGGAAATAAGCACAGATACGCAGTATTTT.

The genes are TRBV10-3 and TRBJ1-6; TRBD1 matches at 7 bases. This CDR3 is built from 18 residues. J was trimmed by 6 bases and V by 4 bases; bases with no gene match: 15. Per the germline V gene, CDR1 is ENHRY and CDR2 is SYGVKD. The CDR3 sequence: CAISALGGHRMLNSPLHF. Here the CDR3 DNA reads TGTGCCATCAGTGCACTAGGGGGCCATCGTATGCTTAATTCACCCCTCCACTTT.

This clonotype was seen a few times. CDR3 DNA sequence: TGCGCCAGCAGCCAAAAGTTCAATCAGCCCCAGCATTTT. This translates into CASSQKFNQPQHF. The V call is TRBV4-1, the J call TRBJ1-5; D remains ambiguous. Trimming cost V 2 bases and J 3 bases, with 5 bases left between them. The CDR3 runs to 13 residues. Germline V gene sequence: CDR1 MGHRA, CDR2 YSYEKL.